The T cell receptor (beta chain) under discussion was sequenced for a study of blood T cell repertoires in COVID-19. Study at large: Some COVID-19 samples were acute and others convalescent; all came from the United States, Italy and Spain. In each case, the material was cDNA or gDNA derived from T cells, B-cell-depleted T cells, or PBMCs.

V shed 5 bases and J 4 bases; nucleotides not matched to a gene: 8. This CDR3 is 16 amino acids long. Germline lookup yields CDR1 MDHEN and CDR2 SYDVKM. Original processing notes: By means of reference gene primer amplification, nucleated cell counts were estimated. The assay was immunoSEQ multiplex PCR, and TCRdb's table has in-frame clones only and misses some. That table furnishes V, J and clone size, whereas the DNA furnished D and trimming. The data hold about 120,000 clones, with more than 75% observed a single time. The chain employs TRBV28 and TRBJ2-5; 12 bases align to TRBD2. The sequencing input was peripheral blood. The source is a man in his sixties with acute or convalescent COVID-19. The CDR3, as DNA: TGTGCCAGCAGTGGGTGGACTAGCGGGACGATAGAGACCCAGTACTTC. Encoded protein: CASSGWTSGTIETQYF.